The T cell receptor (beta chain) under discussion was sequenced for a study of blood T cell repertoires in COVID-19. TCRdb keeps only in-frame clones here, not all; method: immunoSEQ multiplex PCR. The sample lists about 180,000 clones, around 80% occurring once. CDR3 length equals 17 residues. Germline CDR1 SEHNR, CDR2 FQNEAQ (reference sequence). The junction had 13 bases not matched to a gene; V was cut back by 4 bases and J by 7 bases. This sequence joins TRBV7-9 and TRBJ1-1, with 12 bases matching TRBD1. Sequencing was done on a sample of peripheral blood. This sequence was found in a human donor in a cohort sampled during active COVID-19. CDR3 sequence reads: CASSWIFGDRGRLEAFF. The DNA of the CDR3 is TGTGCCAGCAGCTGGATCTTTGGGGACAGGGGGCGGCTTGAAGCTTTCTTT.